The 12 T cell receptor beta chains reported below all come from one sample, sequenced in a study of T cell repertoires in aging, cancer and after chemotherapy. TRB rearrangements spanning V, D and J were amplified using mixed TRB-A/B primers. Each CDR3 protein is one row after TCRdb ran MiXCR on the multiplex PCR reads. The sample holds about 8,000 distinct CDR3 sequences, 45% to 55% seen once. Peripheral blood genomic DNA, not sorted cells or RNA, was the template. The sample comprised blood. Receptor source: a human donor in good health.

This clonotype was observed a few times. The chain couples TRBV29-1 to TRBJ1-2; 7 positions agree with TRBD1. With V trimmed by 4 bases and J by 6 bases, 11 bases remained unmatched. In germline, CDR1 is SQVTM, CDR2 ANQGSEA. The CDR3 is made up of 14 amino acids. The CDR3 protein is CSVVLRQGIDGYTF. The CDR3 region has the DNA TGCAGCGTTGTCCTGAGACAGGGAATAGATGGCTACACCTTC. Supplemented by reference TRBV29-1 and TRBJ1-2, the full variable domain reads SAVISQKPSRDICQRGTSLTIQCQVDSQVTMMFWYRQQPGQSLTLIATANQGSEATYESGFVIDKFPISRPNLTFSTLTVSNMSPEDSSIYLCSVVLRQGIDGYTFGSGTRLTVV.

This clonotype was picked up a small number of times. This chain links TRBV30 with TRBJ1-6; no reliable D call. The CDR3 is 11 amino acids. CDR1 is GTSNPN and CDR2 is SVGIG in the germline V gene (reference sequence). Trimming cost V 0 bases and J 14 bases, with 8 bases left between them. CDR3 sequence reads: CAWSVGSALHF. The CDR3 region has the DNA TGTGCCTGGAGTGTAGGTTCGGCCCTCCACTTT.

The J gene is TRBJ1-1, the V gene TRBV20-1; D remains ambiguous. The length of the CDR3 is 14 residues. Germline CDR1 DFQATT, CDR2 SNEGSKA (reference sequence). With 0 bases removed from V and 1 base from J, the gap between germline ends came to 9 bases. The CDR3 nucleotides are TGCAGTGCTAGAGATCCGGCGGGGAACACTGAAGCTTTCTTT. Amino acid sequence: CSARDPAGNTEAFF.

The chain employs TRBV19 and TRBJ1-4, with D possibly matching TRBD1 (6 bases). Germline V gene lookup returns CDR1 LNHDA and CDR2 SQIVND (reference sequence). The V end was cut by 6 bases, the J end by 7 bases, with 15 bases between. This CDR3 region has 14 residues. In DNA, the CDR3 is TGTGCCAGTAGCCCACGGGGGCCAGGTGAAAAACTGTTTTTT. It yields the protein CASSPRGPGEKLFF.

In DNA form, the CDR3 reads TGTGCCGGGCGTGAATCCTATAATTCACCCCTCCACTTT. This translates into CAGRESYNSPLHF. The rearrangement links TRBV6-1 to TRBJ1-6; D gene unclear. Trimming removed 11 bases from V and 1 base from J, with 9 bases in between. Germline CDR1 MNHNS, CDR2 SASEGT. The CDR3 contains 13 residues.

The chain combines TRBV5-5 with TRBJ2-1; 9 nucleotides agree with TRBD2. The CDR3 loop spans 15 amino acids. Germline CDR1 reads SGHKS; CDR2 reads YYEKEE (reference sequence). Germline trimming cut 7 bases from V and 3 bases from J; bases unmatched to any gene: 8. Here the CDR3 DNA reads TGTGCCAGCCGCCGTAGTAGCGGGGGCTACAATGAGCAGTTCTTC. It translates to CASRRSSGGYNEQFF.

There are a few counts of this clonotype. This chain uses TRBV29-1 with TRBJ2-5; 11 nucleotides match TRBD1. V lost 7 bases and J lost 5; bases outside the gene matches: 9. The CDR3 is 14 amino acids. CDR1 and CDR2 from the germline V gene are SQVTM and ANQGSEA. The CDR3 DNA reads as TGCAGCGCGCCGGGACAGGGGGTCGGGGAGACCCAGTACTTC. This encodes CSAPGQGVGETQYF.

This clonotype was picked up a small number of times. The chain carries TRBV6-1 and TRBJ1-2, with TRBD1 identical over 9 bases. CDR3 length equals 17 residues. Germline CDR1 and CDR2: MNHNS and SASEGT. The V gene end was trimmed by 5 bases and the J gene end by 1 base; junction bases not matched to a gene: 11. The CDR3 bases are TGTGCCAGCAGTATCGATCCGGACAGGGGACTTAACTATGGCTACACCTTC. Its translation is CASSIDPDRGLNYGYTF.

This chain links TRBV10-3 with TRBJ2-7; 11 nucleotides align to TRBD2. This CDR3 region has 15 residues. V dropped 4 bases and J dropped 5; count of bases not matched to a gene: 7. In germline, CDR1 is ENHRY, CDR2 SYGVKD. CDR3: CAISVGLAGGHEQYF. The CDR3, as DNA: TGTGCCATCAGTGTCGGTCTAGCGGGAGGTCACGAGCAGTACTTC.

This clonotype appeared a few times. The rearrangement joins TRBV30 to TRBJ2-1; 9 bases agree with TRBD2. CDR1 and CDR2 from the germline V gene are GTSNPN and SVGIG (reference sequence). V lost 1 base and J lost 7; bases outside the gene matches: 8. There are 15 residues in the CDR3. Written as DNA, the CDR3 is TGTGCCTGGAGTGGTGCGGGGGGGCGTTTTAATGAGCAGTTCTTC. It encodes CAWSGAGGRFNEQFF.

This chain links TRBV19 with TRBJ1-1; perhaps TRBD1 as D (5 bases). Germline CDR1 and CDR2: LNHDA and SQIVND (reference sequence). The V gene lost 6 bases and the J gene lost 11 bases, with 13 bases spanning the gap. There are 11 residues in the CDR3. The CDR3 coding sequence is TGTGCCAGTAGGGGGGATTGGGAGGCTTTCTTT. This gives the protein CASRGDWEAFF.

This CDR3 is CASSYSLATSYNSPLHF. CDR3 bases: TGTGCCAGCAGTTACTCACTCGCTACCTCCTATAATTCACCCCTCCACTTT. The chain carries TRBV6-5 and TRBJ1-6; D ambiguous. The CDR3 has 17 amino acids. Per germline, CDR1 MNHEY and CDR2 SVGAGI. V lost 0 bases and J lost 0, with 9 bases in between.